This T cell receptor (beta chain) derives from a study of cytomegalovirus exposure and HLA in healthy donors. A multiplex PCR was run with 60 Vbeta primers and 13 Jbeta primers. TCRdb's table, derived via immunoSEQ multiplex PCR, lists solely in-frame clones and lacks some. In the table there are about 240,000 clones, 82% of which are singletons. Germline V CDR1 and CDR2: MNHEY, SVGAGI. The J segment lost 3 bases and the V segment lost 6 bases, leaving 6 bases of the junction unmatched. This CDR3 is 15 amino acids long. The chain combines TRBV6-5 with TRBJ2-2; 8 nucleotides line up with TRBD2. Sequenced: PBMCs. The source is a woman in her thirties or forties in good health and CMV-seropositive. CDR3 sequence reads: CASRWTSRDTGELFF. CDR3 in DNA: TGTGCCAGCAGATGGACTAGCCGAGACACCGGGGAGCTGTTTTTT.